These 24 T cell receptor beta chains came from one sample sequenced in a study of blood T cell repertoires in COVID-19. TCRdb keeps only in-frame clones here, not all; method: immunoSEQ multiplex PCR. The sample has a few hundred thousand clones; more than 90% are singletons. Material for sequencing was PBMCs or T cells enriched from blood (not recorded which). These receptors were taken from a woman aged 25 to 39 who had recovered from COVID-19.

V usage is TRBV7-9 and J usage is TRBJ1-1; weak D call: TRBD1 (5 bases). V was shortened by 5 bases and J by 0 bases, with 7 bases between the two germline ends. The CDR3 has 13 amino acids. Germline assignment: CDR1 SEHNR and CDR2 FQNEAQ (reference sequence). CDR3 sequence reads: CASSRTMNTEAFF. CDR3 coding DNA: TGTGCCAGCAGCCGGACAATGAACACTGAAGCTTTCTTT.

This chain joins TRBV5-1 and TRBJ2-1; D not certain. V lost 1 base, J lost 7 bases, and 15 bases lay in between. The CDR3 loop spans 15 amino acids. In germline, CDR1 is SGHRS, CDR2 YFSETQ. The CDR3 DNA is TGCGCCAGCAGCTTGAGTCTTCCTCCTAGTAATGAGCAGTTCTTC. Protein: CASSLSLPPSNEQFF. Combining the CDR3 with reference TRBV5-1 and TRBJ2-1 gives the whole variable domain KAGVTQTPRYLIKTRGQQVTLSCSPISGHRSVSWYQQTPGQGLQFLFEYFSETQRNKGNFPGRFSGRQFSNSRSEMNVSTLELGDSALYLCASSLSLPPSNEQFFGPGTRLTVL.

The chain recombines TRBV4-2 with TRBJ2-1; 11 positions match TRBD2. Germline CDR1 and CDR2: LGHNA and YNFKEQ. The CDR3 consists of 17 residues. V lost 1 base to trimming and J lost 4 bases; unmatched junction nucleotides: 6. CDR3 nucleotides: TGTGCCAGCAGCCAAGGCGATACTAGCGGGAGTTACAATGAGCAGTTCTTC. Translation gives CASSQGDTSGSYNEQFF.

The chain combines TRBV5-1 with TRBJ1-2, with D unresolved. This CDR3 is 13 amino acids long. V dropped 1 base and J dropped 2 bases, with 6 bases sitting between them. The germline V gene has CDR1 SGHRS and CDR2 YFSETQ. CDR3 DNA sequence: TGCGCCAGCAGCTTGTTACAGAACTATGGCTACACCTTC. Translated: CASSLLQNYGYTF. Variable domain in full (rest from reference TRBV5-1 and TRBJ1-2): KAGVTQTPRYLIKTRGQQVTLSCSPISGHRSVSWYQQTPGQGLQFLFEYFSETQRNKGNFPGRFSGRQFSNSRSEMNVSTLELGDSALYLCASSLLQNYGYTFGSGTRLTVV.

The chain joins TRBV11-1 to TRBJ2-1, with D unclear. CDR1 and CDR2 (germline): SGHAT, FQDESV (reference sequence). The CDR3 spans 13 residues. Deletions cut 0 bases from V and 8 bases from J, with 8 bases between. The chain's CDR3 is CASSLAPGDEQFF. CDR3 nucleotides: TGTGCCAGCAGCTTAGCCCCGGGTGATGAGCAGTTCTTC.

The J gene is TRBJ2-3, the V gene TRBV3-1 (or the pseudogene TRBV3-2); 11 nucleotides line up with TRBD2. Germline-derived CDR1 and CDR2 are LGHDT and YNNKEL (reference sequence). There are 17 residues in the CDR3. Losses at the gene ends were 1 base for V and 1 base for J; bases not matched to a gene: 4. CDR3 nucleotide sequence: TGTGCCAGCAGCCAAGGGAGGGGACTAGCGGGCACAGATACGCAGTATTTT. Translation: CASSQGRGLAGTDTQYF.

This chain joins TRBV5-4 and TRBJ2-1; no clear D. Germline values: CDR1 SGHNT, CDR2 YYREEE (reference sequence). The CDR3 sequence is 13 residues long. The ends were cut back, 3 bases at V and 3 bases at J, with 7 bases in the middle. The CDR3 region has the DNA TGTGCCAGCAGCTCCGACAACTACAATGAGCAGTTCTTC. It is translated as CASSSDNYNEQFF. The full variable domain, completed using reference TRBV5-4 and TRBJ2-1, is ETGVTQSPTHLIKTRGQQVTLRCSSQSGHNTVSWYQQALGQGPQFIFQYYREEENGRGNFPPRFSGLQFPNYSSELNVNALELDDSALYLCASSSDNYNEQFFGPGTRLTVL.

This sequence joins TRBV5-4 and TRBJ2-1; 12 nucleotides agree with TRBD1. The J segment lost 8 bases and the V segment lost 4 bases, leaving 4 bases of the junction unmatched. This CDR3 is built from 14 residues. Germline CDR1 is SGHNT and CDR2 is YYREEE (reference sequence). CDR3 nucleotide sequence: TGTGCCAGCAGCACCGGGACAGGGGGCCATGAGCAGTTCTTC. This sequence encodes CASSTGTGGHEQFF. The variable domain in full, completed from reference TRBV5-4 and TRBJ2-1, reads ETGVTQSPTHLIKTRGQQVTLRCSSQSGHNTVSWYQQALGQGPQFIFQYYREEENGRGNFPPRFSGLQFPNYSSELNVNALELDDSALYLCASSTGTGGHEQFFGPGTRLTVL.

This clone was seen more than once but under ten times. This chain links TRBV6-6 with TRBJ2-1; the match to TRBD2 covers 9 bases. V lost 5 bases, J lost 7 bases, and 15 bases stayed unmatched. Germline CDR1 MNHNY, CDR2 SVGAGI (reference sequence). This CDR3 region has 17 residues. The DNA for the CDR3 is TGTGCCAGCAGTCCACGGACTACGCTAGCGGGGTCAAATGAGCAGTTCTTC. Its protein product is CASSPRTTLAGSNEQFF.

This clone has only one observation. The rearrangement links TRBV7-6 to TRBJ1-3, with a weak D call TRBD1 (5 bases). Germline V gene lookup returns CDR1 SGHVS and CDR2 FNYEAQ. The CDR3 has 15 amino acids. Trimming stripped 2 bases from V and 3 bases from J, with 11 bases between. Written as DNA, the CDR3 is TGTGCCAGCAGCTTATCTCCCCAGGGTGGAAACACCATATATTTT. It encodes CASSLSPQGGNTIYF.

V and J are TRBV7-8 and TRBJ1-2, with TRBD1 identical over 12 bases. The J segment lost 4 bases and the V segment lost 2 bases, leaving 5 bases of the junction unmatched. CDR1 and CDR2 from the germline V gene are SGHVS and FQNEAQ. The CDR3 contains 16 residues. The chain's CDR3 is CASSLMGQGAGYGYTF. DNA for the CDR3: TGTGCCAGCAGCTTAATGGGACAGGGGGCAGGCTATGGCTACACCTTC.

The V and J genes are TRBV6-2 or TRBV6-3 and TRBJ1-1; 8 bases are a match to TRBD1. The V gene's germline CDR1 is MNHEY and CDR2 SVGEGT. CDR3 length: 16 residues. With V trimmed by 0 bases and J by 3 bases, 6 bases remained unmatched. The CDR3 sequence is CASSYSRTGPDTEAFF. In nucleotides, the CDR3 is TGTGCCAGCAGTTACTCGCGGACAGGGCCTGACACTGAAGCTTTCTTT.

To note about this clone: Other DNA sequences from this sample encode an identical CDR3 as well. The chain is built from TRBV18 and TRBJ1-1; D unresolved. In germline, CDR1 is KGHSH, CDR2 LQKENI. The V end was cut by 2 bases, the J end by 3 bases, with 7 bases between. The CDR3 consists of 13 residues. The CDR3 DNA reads TGTGCCAGCTCACCATCGAGGGACACTGAAGCTTTCTTT. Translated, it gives CASSPSRDTEAFF.

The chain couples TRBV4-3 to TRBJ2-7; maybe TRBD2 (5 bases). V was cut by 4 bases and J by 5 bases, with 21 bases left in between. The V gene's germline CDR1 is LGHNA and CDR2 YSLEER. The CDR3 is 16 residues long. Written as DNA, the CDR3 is TGCGCCAGCAGCCTTCAACTAGACCTCCCCTCGGACGAGCAGTACTTC. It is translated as CASSLQLDLPSDEQYF.

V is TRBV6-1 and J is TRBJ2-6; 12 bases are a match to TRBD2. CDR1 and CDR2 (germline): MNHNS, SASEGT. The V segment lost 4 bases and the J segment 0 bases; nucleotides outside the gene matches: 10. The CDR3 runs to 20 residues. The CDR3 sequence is CASSGRLAGGAVSGANVLTF. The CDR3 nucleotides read TGTGCCAGCAGTGGCCGGCTAGCGGGGGGGGCCGTCTCTGGGGCCAACGTCCTGACTTTC.

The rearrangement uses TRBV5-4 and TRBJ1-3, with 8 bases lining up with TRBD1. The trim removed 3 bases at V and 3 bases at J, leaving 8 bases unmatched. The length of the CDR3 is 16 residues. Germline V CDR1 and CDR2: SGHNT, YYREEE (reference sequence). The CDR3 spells CASSWAGGAYGNTIYF. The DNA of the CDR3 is TGTGCCAGCAGCTGGGCAGGGGGCGCTTATGGAAACACCATATATTTT.

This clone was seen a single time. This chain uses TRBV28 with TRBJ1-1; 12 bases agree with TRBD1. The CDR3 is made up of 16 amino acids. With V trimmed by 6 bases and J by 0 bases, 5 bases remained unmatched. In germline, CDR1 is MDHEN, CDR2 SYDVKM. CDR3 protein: CASRPGQGAVNTEAFF. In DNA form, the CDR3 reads TGTGCCAGCAGACCGGGACAGGGGGCTGTGAACACTGAAGCTTTCTTT.

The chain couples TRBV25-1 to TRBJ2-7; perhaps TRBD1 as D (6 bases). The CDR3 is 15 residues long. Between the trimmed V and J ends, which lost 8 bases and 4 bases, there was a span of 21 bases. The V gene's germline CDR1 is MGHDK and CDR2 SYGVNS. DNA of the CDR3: TGTGCCAGCTCCCGATGGGGGCTCGCAACTTACGAGCAGTACTTC. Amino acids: CASSRWGLATYEQYF.

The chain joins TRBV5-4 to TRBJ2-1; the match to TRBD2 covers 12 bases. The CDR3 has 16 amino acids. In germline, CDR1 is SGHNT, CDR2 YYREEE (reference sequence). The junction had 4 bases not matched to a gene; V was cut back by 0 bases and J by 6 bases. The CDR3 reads CASSLASGGGPNEQFF. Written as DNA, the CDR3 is TGTGCCAGCAGCTTGGCTAGCGGGGGGGGGCCCAATGAGCAGTTCTTC.

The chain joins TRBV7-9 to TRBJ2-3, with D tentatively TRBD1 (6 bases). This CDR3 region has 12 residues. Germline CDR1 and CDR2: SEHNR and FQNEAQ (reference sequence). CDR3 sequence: CAVGTMTDTQYF. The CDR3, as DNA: TGTGCGGTAGGGACAATGACAGATACGCAGTATTTT.

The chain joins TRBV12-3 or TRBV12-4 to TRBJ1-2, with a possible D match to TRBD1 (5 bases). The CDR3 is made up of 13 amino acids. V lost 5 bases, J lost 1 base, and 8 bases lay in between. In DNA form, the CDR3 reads TGTGCCAGCAGTGACAGATTTAACTATGGCTACACCTTC. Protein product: CASSDRFNYGYTF.

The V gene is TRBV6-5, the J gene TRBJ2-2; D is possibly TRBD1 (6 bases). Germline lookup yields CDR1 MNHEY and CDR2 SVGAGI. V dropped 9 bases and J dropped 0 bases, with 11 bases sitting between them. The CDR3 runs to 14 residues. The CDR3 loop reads CASRQETNTGELFF. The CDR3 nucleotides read TGTGCCAGTCGACAGGAGACGAACACCGGGGAGCTGTTTTTT.

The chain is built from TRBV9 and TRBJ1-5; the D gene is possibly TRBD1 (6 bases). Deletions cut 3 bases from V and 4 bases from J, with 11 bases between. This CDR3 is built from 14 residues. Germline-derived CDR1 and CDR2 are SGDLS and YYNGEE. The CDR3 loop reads CASSAGVRNQPQHF. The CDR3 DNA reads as TGTGCCAGCAGCGCAGGGGTCCGGAATCAGCCCCAGCATTTT.

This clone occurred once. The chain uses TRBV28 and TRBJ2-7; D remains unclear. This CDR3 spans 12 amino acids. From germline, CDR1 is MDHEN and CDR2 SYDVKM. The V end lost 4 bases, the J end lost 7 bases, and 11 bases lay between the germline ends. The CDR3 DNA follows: TGTGCCAGCAGTTACGGGTCTCGGGAGCAGTACTTC. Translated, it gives CASSYGSREQYF.